A selection of T cell receptor beta chains follows, all from one sample in a study of regulatory T cells in long-lasting Graves disease. TCRdb analysed the multiplex PCR reads with MiXCR anew, one entry per CDR3 protein. The sample holds approximately 380,000 distinct CDR3 sequences, 20% seen once. The material was peripheral blood mononuclear cells (PBMCs), obtained when the disease was refractory, from a patient treated with antithyroid drugs. These receptors were obtained from a female donor with Graves disease. Each CDR3 is given with its conserved first and last residue. The D gene is left open where the match is weak. A clone size is listed for some rows: how often the clone was seen (once, few, many), or a class if it is expanded.

j_gene,v_gene,abundance,d_gene,CDR3nt,CDR3aa
TRBJ1-3,TRBV7-2,few,-,TGTGCCAGCAGCTCCGGGGGGAAAGGAAACACCATATATTTT,CASSSGGKGNTIYF
TRBJ2-5,TRBV6-1,few,-,TGTGCCACTGGAGACCCCCAAGAGACCCAGTACTTC,CATGDPQETQYF
TRBJ1-1,TRBV29-1,-,-,TGCAGCGTTGAAGATTTTGAGGGCAGGGGCGCAGCTGAAGCTTTCTTT,CSVEDFEGRGAAEAFF
TRBJ2-7,TRBV24-1,many,-,TGTGCCACCAGTCGTGCGGACTCCTACGAGCAGTACTTC,CATSRADSYEQYF
TRBJ2-6,TRBV11-2,-,-,TGTGCCAGCAGCCAGGGGAGCGGCTCTGGGGCCAACGTCCTGACTTTC,CASSQGSGSGANVLTF
TRBJ1-6,TRBV12-5,many,TRBD1,TGTGCTAGTGTTCCTGGTGGGACAGGCCATAATTCACCCCTCCACTTT,CASVPGGTGHNSPLHF
TRBJ2-7,TRBV29-1,-,TRBD2,TGCAGCGTTGAAGCCAGCGGGAGCTCCTACGAGCAGTACTTC,CSVEASGSSYEQYF
TRBJ2-7,TRBV2,many,-,TGTGCCAGCAGTGAAGCTGGGATAGGCTACGAGCAGTACTTC,CASSEAGIGYEQYF
TRBJ1-1,TRBV28,many,-,TGTGCCAGCAGTTACCCCCCCGGAGCTTTCTTT,CASSYPPGAFF
TRBJ2-2,TRBV20-1,few,-,TGCAGTGCCATCACAGGGACCCCGAACACCGGGGAGCTGTTTTTT,CSAITGTPNTGELFF
TRBJ1-1,TRBV12-3/TRBV12-4,few,-,TGTGCCAGCAGCGCGGGACTAGGGACAATCAACACTGAAGCTTTCTTT,CASSAGLGTINTEAFF
TRBJ1-1,TRBV7-2,-,-,TGTGCCAGCAGCTTAGAGGTACTCAAGAACACTGAAGCTTTCTTT,CASSLEVLKNTEAFF
TRBJ2-2,TRBV4-3,-,-,TGCGCCAGCAGCCAAGATCAGGCTGGCGGGGAGCTGTTTTTT,CASSQDQAGGELFF
TRBJ2-7,TRBV27,many,-,TGTGCCAGCAGTTCCCAAACCCCCTTCGAGCAGTACTTC,CASSSQTPFEQYF
TRBJ2-7,TRBV9,few,TRBD1,TGTGCCAGCAGCGTAGGACAGGGGGCTAACTACGAGCAGTACTTC,CASSVGQGANYEQYF
TRBJ1-2,TRBV7-9,few,TRBD1,TGTGCCAGCAGCCACGACAGGGACTATGGCTACACCTTC,CASSHDRDYGYTF
TRBJ2-2,TRBV7-9,few,TRBD2,TGTGCCAGCAGCCCTCCTAGCGGACTAGACACCGGGGAGCTGTTTTTT,CASSPPSGLDTGELFF
TRBJ2-7,TRBV7-2,few,-,TGTGCCAGCAGCCTCAGTCCGGACGACCCTTTCCCCGTCTACGAGCAGTACTTC,CASSLSPDDPFPVYEQYF
TRBJ2-3,TRBV29-1,-,-,TGCAGCCTTAGGCCAGCCTCTAGCACAGATACGCAGTATTTT,CSLRPASSTDTQYF
TRBJ1-1,TRBV30,few,-,TGTGCCTGGAGTGTACGGGGGGAAACTGAAGCTTTCTTT,CAWSVRGETEAFF
TRBJ1-5,TRBV30,many,-,TGTGCCTGGAGTCGTGAAGGTCCGACTTTATATCAGCCCCAGCATTTT,CAWSREGPTLYQPQHF
TRBJ2-5,TRBV11-2,many,-,TGTGCCAGCAGTCAGGGCTACCAAGAGACCCAGTACTTC,CASSQGYQETQYF
TRBJ2-7,TRBV7-9,once,-,TGTGCCAGCAGCTCGCACGTAGGTCCTTCTAAAGGCCCCTACGAGCAGTACTTC,CASSSHVGPSKGPYEQYF
TRBJ2-7,TRBV3-1,many,-,TGTGCCAGCACGGGGCAGGGGCTCTACGAGCAGTACTTC,CASTGQGLYEQYF
TRBJ2-7,TRBV29-1,few,-,TGCAGCGTTGAAGCTAGGAGCGGTGGGGATTACGAGCAGTACTTC,CSVEARSGGDYEQYF
TRBJ1-5,TRBV4-1,-,-,TGCGCCAGCAGCCAAGTGATGAGGGTCGGGAATCAGCCCCAGCATTTT,CASSQVMRVGNQPQHF
TRBJ2-5,TRBV20-1,many,TRBD2,TGCAGTGCGGCAGGACTAGTAGGCGAGACCCAGTACTTC,CSAAGLVGETQYF
TRBJ2-5,TRBV5-1,-,-,TGCGCCAGCAGCTTGGTCCCGGCAGGGGGAGGTCAAGAGACCCAGTACTTC,CASSLVPAGGGQETQYF
TRBJ1-2,TRBV19,-,-,TGTGCCAGTACCTTGACACGTAACTATGGCTACACCTTC,CASTLTRNYGYTF
TRBJ1-6,TRBV12-3/TRBV12-4,many,-,TGTGCCAGCAGCTTGGGTGCTAATTCACCCCTCCACTTT,CASSLGANSPLHF
TRBJ2-5,TRBV28,few,TRBD2,TGTGCCAGCAGCACGACTAGCGGGAGGGGGGAGACCCAGTACTTC,CASSTTSGRGETQYF
TRBJ1-1,TRBV30,many,-,TGTGCCTGGAGTGTAACTTGGGGCTTGGCTTTCTTT,CAWSVTWGLAFF
TRBJ2-5,TRBV20-1,many,TRBD2,TGCAGTGCTAGAAAACTAGCGGGACAGGAGACCCAGTACTTC,CSARKLAGQETQYF